One TCR beta chain is described in this entry. What this receptor recognizes is not known. The input lacks base qualities; no much larger clone sits a single base away. Patients with autoimmune disease history or receiving systemic immunosuppression were excluded from the trial. Peripheral blood for TCR sequencing was collected from all dose cohorts at baseline, on cycle 4 day 1, and on cycle 7 day 1. The samples were drawn from a first-in-human, open-label, multicenter phase I dose-escalation trial of ivuxolimab. The trial enrolled adults with locally advanced or metastatic head and neck squamous cell, hepatocellular, melanoma or renal cell carcinoma. Before TCR sequencing, CD4+ T cells and CD8+ T cells from peripheral blood were sorted into separate populations. Genomic DNA was extracted from sorted cells for sequencing of the TCRbeta CDR3 region. The immunoSEQ Assay was used to sequence the TCRbeta CDR3 regions. Drawn from immuneACCESS, this table holds only the in-frame rearrangements with V and J called that TCRdb kept. Clones are partly lost; checked studies trace under half to an unresolved V gene and leave the rest unexplained. The sample profile shows about 61,000 clones; over 80% of them were found once. Approximately 3.2% of the sample belongs to the ten largest clones.

The record originates from a study of OX40 agonist ivuxolimab in advanced cancers. Context from the whole study: Ivuxolimab was a fully human IgG2 agonistic monoclonal antibody targeting the costimulatory receptor OX40 (CD134). Intravenous ivuxolimab was administered to patients every 2 weeks at six dose levels: 0.01, 0.1, 0.3, 1.5, 3 and 10 mg/kg. Among the roughly 50 dose-escalation patients, some 20 had hepatocellular carcinoma, around 15 melanoma, 9 renal cell carcinoma and 9 head and neck cancer. A male proportion of roughly 80% and a mean age of 60 years, ranging from about 23 to 90, were recorded for the dose-escalation cohort. Prior anti-PD-1, anti-PD-L1 or anti-CTLA-4 therapy was permitted, and approximately 41% of dose-escalation patients had received checkpoint inhibitors. Partial responses were achieved by three dose-escalation patients, of whom one had hepatocellular carcinoma and two had cutaneous melanoma. The purpose of peripheral TCRbeta sequencing was to test whether ivuxolimab changed TCR sequence diversity and led to clonal T-cell expansion. The paper reports the monotherapy dose-escalation portion (N ≈ 50 patients) of the phase I ivuxolimab trial.

The CDR3 numbers 15 residues from cysteine through phenylalanine. Left in the record is the CDR3 DNA by itself, 45 bases read in frame from the first base. CDR1 and CDR2, per the germline V gene (reference sequence), are LNHDA and SQIVND. At the junction V is shortened by 7 bases and J by 0 bases, with 13 bases in between. Overall study outcomes, separate from this receptor: Partial responders in the 0.1-3.0 mg/kg groups had among the lowest normalized peripheral clonal expansion, especially among CD8+ T cells. At doses of 0.1 to 3.0 mg/kg, clonal expansion of both CD4+ and CD8+ T cells in blood was seen between baseline and week 6. Low levels of normalized T-cell clonal expansion were also shown by some nonresponding patients. After ivuxolimab, CD8+ T cells had more expanded clones than CD4+ T cells on average. Which antigens the clonally expanded peripheral T cells were specific for was not determined.

The material was CD4+ or CD8+ T cells sorted from blood, obtained in a trial of the OX40 agonist ivuxolimab. The rearrangement joined TRBV19 to TRBJ2-1; no D gene call is confident. This TCR was recovered from an adult with an advanced solid tumor such as melanoma, head and neck, liver or kidney cancer. The encoded CDR3 is CASMSASSSYNEQFF. The DNA sequence is given as TGTGCCAGTATGTCGGCTTCCAGCTCCTACAATGAGCAGTTCTTC.